Presented here are 19 T cell receptor beta chains from one specimen sequenced in a study of blood T cell repertoires in COVID-19. Sequencing used immunoSEQ multiplex PCR; TCRdb keeps in-frame clones, though not all of them. The data contain under 30,000 clones, under 95% of them singletons. Source material: peripheral blood. Receptors were obtained from a woman aged 45-65 years with active COVID-19.

For the CDR3, the DNA is TGTGCCAGCAGCCAGGGCGGAGGACAAGAGACCCAGTACTTC. Encoded protein: CASSQGGGQETQYF. This chain connects TRBV3-1 (or the pseudogene TRBV3-2) to TRBJ2-5, with D possibly TRBD2 on 5 matching bases. With 3 bases removed from V and 2 bases from J, the gap between germline ends came to 10 bases. CDR1 LGHDT and CDR2 YNNKEL come from the germline V gene (reference sequence). The CDR3 is 14 amino acids.

The chain uses TRBV10-1 and TRBJ2-4; D is unresolved. Germline CDR1 WNHNN, CDR2 SYGVQD (reference sequence). CDR3 size: 13 residues. Trimming cost V 0 bases and J 8 bases, with 8 bases left between them. In DNA form, the CDR3 reads TGCGCCAGCAGTGAGTCATCAGAGGACATTCAGTACTTC. Its translation is CASSESSEDIQYF.

This clone was picked up one time. The chain recombines TRBV28 with TRBJ1-5; 7 bases fit TRBD1. CDR1 is MDHEN, CDR2 SYDVKM, per germline. CDR3 length: 13 amino acids. Unmatched junction bases numbered 4, after V lost 7 bases and J lost 4 bases. The CDR3 region has the DNA TGTGCCAGCAAGCAGGGGGGAAATCAGCCCCAGCATTTT. Translation gives CASKQGGNQPQHF.

DNA of the CDR3: TGTGCCAGCAGCCCAAGGACAGGGGGCCATGAAAAACTGTTTTTT. It yields the protein CASSPRTGGHEKLFF. V gene TRBV9 combines with J gene TRBJ1-4; 11 nucleotides line up with TRBD1. Per germline, CDR1 SGDLS and CDR2 YYNGEE. The CDR3 has 15 amino acids. The junction had 5 bases not matched to a gene; V was cut back by 4 bases and J by 6 bases.

The V and J genes are TRBV5-6 and TRBJ1-6, with 7 bases matching TRBD1. The ends lost 5 bases at V and 10 bases at J; junction bases unmatched: 12. The CDR3 has 15 residues. CDR1 is SGHDT, CDR2 YYEEEE, per germline. The CDR3 here is CASRKRGGVGSPLHF. CDR3 DNA: TGTGCCAGCAGAAAAAGAGGGGGCGTAGGGTCACCCCTCCACTTT. The entire variable domain, with the rest obtained from reference TRBV5-6 and TRBJ1-6, is as follows: DAGVTQSPTHLIKTRGQQVTLRCSPKSGHDTVSWYQQALGQGPQFIFQYYEEEERQRGNFPDRFSGHQFPNYSSELNVNALLLGDSALYLCASRKRGGVGSPLHFGNGTRLTVT.

This clone was counted once. The CDR3 coding sequence is TGCAGCGTTGAAGAGCGGGGGGTTTCAGATACGCAGTATTTT. Protein: CSVEERGVSDTQYF. The chain has TRBV29-1 and TRBJ2-3; 8 bases fit TRBD2. J lost 4 bases, V lost 0 bases, and 3 bases had no gene match. The germline V gene encodes CDR1 SQVTM and CDR2 ANQGSEA. CDR3 size: 14 residues.

This rearrangement joins TRBV10-3 to TRBJ1-5; TRBD1 matches 12 bases. The trim removed 5 bases at V and 6 bases at J, leaving 5 bases unmatched. This CDR3 is built from 15 residues. CDR1 ENHRY and CDR2 SYGVKD come from the germline V gene. The CDR3 coding sequence is TGTGCCATCAGTTCCGGGACAGGGGGCGGTCAGCCCCAGCATTTT. Protein product: CAISSGTGGGQPQHF.

This chain connects TRBV27 to TRBJ2-1; D is unresolved. Trimming took 0 bases from V and 4 from J, leaving 10 bases between them. The germline gives CDR1 MNHEY, CDR2 SMNVEV (reference sequence). This CDR3 region has 15 residues. The CDR3 reads CASSLSPVDYNEQFF. CDR3 nucleotide sequence: TGTGCCAGCAGTTTATCGCCGGTAGATTACAATGAGCAGTTCTTC.

V and J are TRBV18 and TRBJ1-4, with 9 bases that match TRBD1. Unmatched junction bases numbered 2, after V lost 6 bases and J lost 0 bases. The CDR3 runs to 15 residues. The germline CDR1 and CDR2 sequences are KGHSH and LQKENI. In DNA, the CDR3 is TGTGCCAGCTCGGACAGGGGCGCAACTAATGAAAAACTGTTTTTT. Its protein product is CASSDRGATNEKLFF.

The chain couples TRBV5-4 to TRBJ2-2; 8 bases are shared with TRBD1. V was clipped by 3 bases and J by 2 bases; unmatched bases: 3. Germline V lookup: CDR1 SGHNT, CDR2 YYREEE (reference sequence). The CDR3 has 15 residues. The CDR3 DNA sequence: TGTGCCAGCAGCTGGGGACAGGATAACACCGGGGAGCTGTTTTTT. Protein product: CASSWGQDNTGELFF.

The gene calls are TRBV6-6 and TRBJ1-5; 7 positions match TRBD1. Germline CDR1 is MNHNY and CDR2 is SVGAGI (reference sequence). V shed 7 bases, J shed 4 bases, and the junction held 4 bases outside the gene matches. This CDR3 is 13 amino acids long. DNA for the CDR3: TGTGCCAGCACCTTGACAGGGAATCAGCCCCAGCATTTT. This codes for CASTLTGNQPQHF.

The rearrangement links TRBV2 to TRBJ2-6, with a possible D match to TRBD2 (5 bases). V dropped 11 bases and J dropped 1 base, with 15 bases sitting between them. The germline CDR1 and CDR2 sequences are SNHLY and FYNNEI. This CDR3 region has 15 residues. The CDR3, as DNA: TGTGCCTCATCCCCGGGGATTTCTGGGGCCAACGTCCTGACTTTC. Encoded protein: CASSPGISGANVLTF.

The rearrangement uses TRBV5-1 and TRBJ2-5, with a tentative D call TRBD1 (5 bases). V was trimmed by 3 bases and J by 5 bases, leaving 17 bases between them. CDR1 is SGHRS, CDR2 YFSETQ, per germline. There are 15 residues in the CDR3. CDR3 sequence (DNA): TGCGCCAGCAGCTCTGGGGCGGCTGCAATGGAGACCCAGTACTTC. Translated, it gives CASSSGAAAMETQYF.

This clone has a handful of counts. The rearrangement links TRBV7-2 to TRBJ1-4; D unclear. CDR1 is SGHTA, CDR2 FQGNSA, per germline. The CDR3 extends over 16 amino acids. V lost 1 base and J 3 bases, leaving 12 bases between the germline ends. The CDR3 DNA sequence: TGTGCCAGCAGCTTAGAAGCGGTTGTAGCTAATGAAAAACTGTTTTTT. Its protein product is CASSLEAVVANEKLFF.

This chain connects TRBV12-3 or TRBV12-4 to TRBJ2-2; possible D gene TRBD1, 5 bases. CDR3 size: 13 residues. V gave up 2 bases and J gave up 6 bases, with 7 bases separating them. CDR3 in DNA: TGTGCCAGCAGTTTACCAGGGCCCGGGGAGCTGTTTTTT. Its protein is CASSLPGPGELFF.

The genes are TRBV7-3 and TRBJ2-7; TRBD1 might be the D (6 bases). V lost 5 bases and J 3 bases, leaving 11 bases between the germline ends. The CDR3 contains 13 residues. Germline lookup yields CDR1 SGHTA and CDR2 FQGTGA. This chain's CDR3 is CASSQGQYYEQYF. CDR3 DNA: TGTGCCAGCAGCCAAGGACAGTACTACGAGCAGTACTTC.

The chain is built from TRBV28 and TRBJ1-4; TRBD1 agrees at 9 bases. V dropped 8 bases and J dropped 6; count of bases not matched to a gene: 7. This CDR3 region has 14 residues. CDR1 is MDHEN and CDR2 is SYDVKM in the germline V gene. CDR3 nucleotides: TGTGCCAGCGGTCGGACAGGGGAGCATGAAAAACTGTTTTTT. Protein: CASGRTGEHEKLFF. Supplemented by reference TRBV28 and TRBJ1-4, the full variable domain reads DVKVTQSSRYLVKRTGEKVFLECVQDMDHENMFWYRQDPGLGLRLIYFSYDVKMKEKGDIPEGYSVSREKKERFSLILESASTNQTSMYLCASGRTGEHEKLFFGSGTQLSVL.

The chain is built from TRBV5-1 and TRBJ2-3, with 10 nucleotides matching TRBD1. This CDR3 is built from 17 residues. J gave up 6 bases and V 0 bases, and 10 bases lay outside the gene matches. Germline V CDR1 and CDR2: SGHRS, YFSETQ. The CDR3 bases are TGCGCCAGCAGCTTGGCCTGGAGACAGGGGGCATGGGATACGCAGTATTTT. Amino acids: CASSLAWRQGAWDTQYF.

V usage is TRBV5-4 and J usage is TRBJ2-1, with D perhaps matching TRBD2 (5 bases). Germline V gene sequence: CDR1 SGHNT, CDR2 YYREEE (reference sequence). Between the trimmed V and J ends, which lost 3 bases and 14 bases, there was a span of 15 bases. The CDR3 extends over 12 amino acids. The CDR3 sequence: CASSYDSPGKFF. CDR3 sequence (DNA): TGTGCCAGCAGCTACGACTCGCCGGGAAAGTTCTTC.